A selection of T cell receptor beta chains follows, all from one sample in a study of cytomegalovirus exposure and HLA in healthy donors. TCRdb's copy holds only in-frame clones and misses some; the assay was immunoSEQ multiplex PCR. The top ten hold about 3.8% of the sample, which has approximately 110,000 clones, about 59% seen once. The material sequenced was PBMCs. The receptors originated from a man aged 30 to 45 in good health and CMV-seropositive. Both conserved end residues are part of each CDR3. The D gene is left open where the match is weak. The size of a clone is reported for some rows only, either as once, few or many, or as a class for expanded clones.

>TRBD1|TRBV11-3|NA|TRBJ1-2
TGTGCCAGCAGCCCAGGGACAGGGAACTATGGCTACACCTTC
CASSPGTGNYGYTF
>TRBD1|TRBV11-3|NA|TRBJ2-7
TGTGCCAGCAGCTTAAATGTAGGGGGCAACAACGAGCAGTACTTC
CASSLNVGGNNEQYF
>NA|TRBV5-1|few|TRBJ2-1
TGCGCCAGCAGCTTGGGGCCAGAGGATGAGCAGTTCTTC
CASSLGPEDEQFF
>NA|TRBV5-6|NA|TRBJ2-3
TGTGCCAGCAGCTTGATTAGGGACTCTGGGGATACGCAGTATTTT
CASSLIRDSGDTQYF
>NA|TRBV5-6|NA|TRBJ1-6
TGTGCCAGCAGCCCCCGCGACCCTCCCGGGAATTCACCCCTCCACTTT
CASSPRDPPGNSPLHF
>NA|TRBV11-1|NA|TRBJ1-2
TGTGCCAGCAGCTTAGGAGGGATCAACTATGGCTACACCTTC
CASSLGGINYGYTF
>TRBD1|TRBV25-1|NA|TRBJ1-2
TGTGCCAGCAGTGGCCGGGACAGGGATAGCTACACCTTC
CASSGRDRDSYTF
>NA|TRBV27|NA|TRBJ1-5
TGTGCCAGCAGTTTATGGGGGGGGCCAAATCAGCCCCAGCATTTT
CASSLWGGPNQPQHF
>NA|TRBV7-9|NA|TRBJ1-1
TGTGCCAGCAGCTTTTCCCTGCAGACAGGTGAAGCTTTCTTT
CASSFSLQTGEAFF
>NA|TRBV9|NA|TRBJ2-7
TGTGCCAGCAGCGTAGGACTAGATCTTTACTACGAGCAGTACTTC
CASSVGLDLYYEQYF
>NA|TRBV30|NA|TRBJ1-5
TGTGCCTGGAGCCGGGGGAATCAGCCCCAGCATTTT
CAWSRGNQPQHF
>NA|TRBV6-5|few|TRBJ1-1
TGTGCCAGCAGTGAGTCTATCACTGAAGCTTTCTTT
CASSESITEAFF
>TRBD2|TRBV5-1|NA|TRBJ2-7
TGCGCCAGCAGCGTTAGCGGGGATTCCTACGAGCAGTACTTC
CASSVSGDSYEQYF
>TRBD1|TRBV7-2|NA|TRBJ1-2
TGTGCCAGCAGCCTTCGACAGGGTGGAGGCTACACCTTC
CASSLRQGGGYTF
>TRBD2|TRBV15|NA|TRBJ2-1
TGTGCCACCACCCAGTTGGGGACTAGCGGCAAACAGTTCTTC
CATTQLGTSGKQFF
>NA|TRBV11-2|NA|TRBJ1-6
TGTGCCAGCAGCCACGGGGGGAGGGATTCACCCCTCCACTTT
CASSHGGRDSPLHF
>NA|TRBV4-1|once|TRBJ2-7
TGCGCCAGCAGCCAAGGCGCCAGGCGGTACTTC
CASSQGARRYF
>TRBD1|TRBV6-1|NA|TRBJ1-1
TGTGCCAGCAGTTCCCGACAGGGAAAGAACACTGAAGCTTTCTTT
CASSSRQGKNTEAFF
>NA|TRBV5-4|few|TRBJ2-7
TGTGCCAGCAGCTCGACAGGATCCTACGAGCAGTACTTC
CASSSTGSYEQYF
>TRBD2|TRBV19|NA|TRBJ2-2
TGTGCCAGTAGGGGACTAGGAGGTGCCGGGGAGCTGTTTTTT
CASRGLGGAGELFF
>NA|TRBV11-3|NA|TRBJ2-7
TGTGCCAGCAGCTTAGAGGAATGGGGGCGGATAGAGTACGAGCAGTACTTC
CASSLEEWGRIEYEQYF
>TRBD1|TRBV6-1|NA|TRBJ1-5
TGTGCCAGCAGGGAGGGGACAGTAGATCAGCCCCAGCATTTT
CASREGTVDQPQHF
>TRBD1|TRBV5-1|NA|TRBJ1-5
TGCGCCAGCAGCTGGGACAGTAGTCAGCCCCAGCATTTT
CASSWDSSQPQHF
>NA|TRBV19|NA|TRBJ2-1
TGTGCCAGTACCAACAATTTAGCGAGGGATGAGCAGTTCTTC
CASTNNLARDEQFF
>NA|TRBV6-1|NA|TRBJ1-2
TGTGCCAGCAGTGAAGGGTGGGACTCGGTGGGCACCTTC
CASSEGWDSVGTF
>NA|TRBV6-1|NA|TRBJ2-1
TGTGCCAGCAGTGGAACAGGGAGTAAAGCCTACAATGAGCAGTTCTTC
CASSGTGSKAYNEQFF
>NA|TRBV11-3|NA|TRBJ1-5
TGTGCCAGCAGTATGGGAGGGGAGAATCAGCCCCAGCATTTT
CASSMGGENQPQHF
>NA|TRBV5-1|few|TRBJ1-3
TGCGCCAGCAGCTTGAGCGAGGGATCTGGAAACACCATATATTTT
CASSLSEGSGNTIYF
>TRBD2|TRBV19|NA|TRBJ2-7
TGTGCCAGTAGCATACTAGCGGGGGAGTCCTACGAGCAGTACTTC
CASSILAGESYEQYF
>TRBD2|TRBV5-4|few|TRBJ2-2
TGTGCCAGCAGCTTATTAGCGGGGGGAAATATAAGGGCCGGGGAGCTGTTTTTT
CASSLLAGGNIRAGELFF
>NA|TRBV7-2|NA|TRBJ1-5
TGTGCCAGCAGCTTAGAAATATGGAGGGAACAGCCCCAGCATTTT
CASSLEIWREQPQHF
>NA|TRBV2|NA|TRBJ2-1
TGTGCCAGCAGGCCGGACAGCAATGAGCAGTTCTTC
CASRPDSNEQFF
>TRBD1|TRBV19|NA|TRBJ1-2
TGTGCCAGTAGGGGTACCGGGACAGGGGATTCTTTTGTCTATGGCTACACCTTC
CASRGTGTGDSFVYGYTF
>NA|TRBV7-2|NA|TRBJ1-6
TGTGCCAGCAGCCTTGAAGGCGCCGCGGGACGGTCACCCCTCCACTTT
CASSLEGAAGRSPLHF
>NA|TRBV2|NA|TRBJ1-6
TGTGCCAGCAGTGCTCTTAATTCACCCCTCCACTTT
CASSALNSPLHF
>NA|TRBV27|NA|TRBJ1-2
TGTGCCAGCAGACCCCTCTCTTGGGAGGGGCGAAACTATGGCTACACCTTC
CASRPLSWEGRNYGYTF
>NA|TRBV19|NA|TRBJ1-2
TGTGCCAGTAGTTCCTCAGGGGAGTTAGGCTACACCTTC
CASSSSGELGYTF
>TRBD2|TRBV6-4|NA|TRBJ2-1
TGTGCCAGCAGTGCCAGTAGCGGGGTATACAATGAGCAGTTCTTC
CASSASSGVYNEQFF
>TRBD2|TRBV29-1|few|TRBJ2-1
TGCAGCGACACCCCAGGACTAGCCCGAAAGCAGTTCTTC
CSDTPGLARKQFF
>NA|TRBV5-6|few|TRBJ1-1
TGTGCCAGCAGTCTGAGGGGGTTGCAAGCTTTCTTT
CASSLRGLQAFF
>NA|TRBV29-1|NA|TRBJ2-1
TGCAGCGTTGACCCCGGGGGCTACAATGAGCAGTTCTTC
CSVDPGGYNEQFF
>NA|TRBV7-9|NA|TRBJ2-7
TGTGCCAGCAGCCCGACGGACCCTGGGAGAGGGTACGAGCAGTACTTC
CASSPTDPGRGYEQYF
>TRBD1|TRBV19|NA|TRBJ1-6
TGTGCCAGTAGTTTACGACAGGGTGATTCACCCCTCCACTTT
CASSLRQGDSPLHF
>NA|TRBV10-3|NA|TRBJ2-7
TGTGCCATCAGTGTAGGTGGGGGGAATTACGAGCAGTACTTC
CAISVGGGNYEQYF
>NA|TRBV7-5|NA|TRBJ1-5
TGTGCCAGAAGCTTAAACAGTGAAAATCAGCCCCAGCATTTT
CARSLNSENQPQHF
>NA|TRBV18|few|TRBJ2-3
TGTGCCAGCTCGTACACAGCCTCTACGCAGTATTTT
CASSYTASTQYF
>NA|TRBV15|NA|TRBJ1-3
TGTGCCACCAGCAGAGATCTTGGCGGAAACACCATATATTTT
CATSRDLGGNTIYF
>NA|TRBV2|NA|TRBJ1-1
TGTGCCAGCAGTAGAGAGGGGGTTAGAGCTTTCTTT
CASSREGVRAFF
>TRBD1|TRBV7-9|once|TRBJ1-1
TGTGCCAGCGGAGTGACAGGGAGGGAAGCTTTCTTT
CASGVTGREAFF
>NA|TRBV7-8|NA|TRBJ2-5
TGTGCCAGCAGCTTAAAGTTTGAGGGCCAAGAGACCCAGTACTTC
CASSLKFEGQETQYF
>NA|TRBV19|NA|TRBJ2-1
TGTGCCAGTAGTATAGGTTGGAGGGAGCAGTTCTTC
CASSIGWREQFF
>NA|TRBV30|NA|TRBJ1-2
TGTGCCTGGATGACAGCCGTCTATGGCTACACCTTC
CAWMTAVYGYTF
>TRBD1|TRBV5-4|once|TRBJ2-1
TGTGCCAGCAGCTTGGTGGGACAGCCATACAATGAGCAGTTCTTC
CASSLVGQPYNEQFF
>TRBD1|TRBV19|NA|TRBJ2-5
TGTGCCAGTAGTACGACAGGGGGCTGGGGAGAGACCCAGTACTTC
CASSTTGGWGETQYF
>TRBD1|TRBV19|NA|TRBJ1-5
TGTGCCAGAACCGGGACAGGGGGCAGGCAGCCCCAGCATTTT
CARTGTGGRQPQHF
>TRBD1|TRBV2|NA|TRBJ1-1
TGTGCCAGCAGTGAAACCGGGACAGGGTATTATGAAGCTTTCTTT
CASSETGTGYYEAFF
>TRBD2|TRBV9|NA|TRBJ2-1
TGTGCCAGCAGCGACGCGGGGGGGCACTACAATGAGCAGTTCTTC
CASSDAGGHYNEQFF
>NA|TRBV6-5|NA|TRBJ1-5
TGTGCCAGCAGTTATTCAGCCGCGGGAGATCAGCCCCAGCATTTT
CASSYSAAGDQPQHF
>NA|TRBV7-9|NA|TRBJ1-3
TGTGCTGGAGGTAGTGGAAACACCATATATTTT
CAGGSGNTIYF
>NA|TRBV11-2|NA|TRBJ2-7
TGTGCCAGCAGCCTCTATAGCGGATCGTCCTACGAGCAGTACTTC
CASSLYSGSSYEQYF